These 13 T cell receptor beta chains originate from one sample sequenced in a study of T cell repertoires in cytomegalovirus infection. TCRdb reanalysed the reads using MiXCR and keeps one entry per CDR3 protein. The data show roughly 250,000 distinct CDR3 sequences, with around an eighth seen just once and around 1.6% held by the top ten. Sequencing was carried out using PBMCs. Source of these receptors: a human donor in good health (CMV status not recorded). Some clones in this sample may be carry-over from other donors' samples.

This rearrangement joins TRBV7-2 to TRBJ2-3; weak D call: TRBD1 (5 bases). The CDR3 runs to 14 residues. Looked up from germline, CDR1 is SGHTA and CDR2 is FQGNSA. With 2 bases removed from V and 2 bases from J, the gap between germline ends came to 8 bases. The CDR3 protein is CASSLSGYTDTQYF. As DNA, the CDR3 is TGTGCCAGCAGCTTATCAGGGTACACAGATACGCAGTATTTT.

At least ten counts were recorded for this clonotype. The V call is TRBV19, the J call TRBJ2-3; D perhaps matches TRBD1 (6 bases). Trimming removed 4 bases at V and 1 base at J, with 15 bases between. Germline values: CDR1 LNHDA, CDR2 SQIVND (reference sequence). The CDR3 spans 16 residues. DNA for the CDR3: TGTGCCAGTAGTAACCCCCGGACAGATGGCACAGATACGCAGTATTTT. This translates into CASSNPRTDGTDTQYF. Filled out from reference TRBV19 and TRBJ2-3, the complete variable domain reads DGGITQSPKYLFRKEGQNVTLSCEQNLNHDAMYWYRQDPGQGLRLIYYSQIVNDFQKGDIAEGYSVSREKKESFPLTVTSAQKNPTAFYLCASSNPRTDGTDTQYFGPGTRLTVL.

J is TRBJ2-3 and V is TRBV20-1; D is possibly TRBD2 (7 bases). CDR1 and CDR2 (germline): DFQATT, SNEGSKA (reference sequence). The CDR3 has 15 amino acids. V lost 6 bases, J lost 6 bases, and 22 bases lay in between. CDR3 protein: CSAEGGGLGGDTQYF. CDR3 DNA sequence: TGCAGTGCCGAGGGGGGAGGACTAGGAGGGGATACGCAGTATTTT.

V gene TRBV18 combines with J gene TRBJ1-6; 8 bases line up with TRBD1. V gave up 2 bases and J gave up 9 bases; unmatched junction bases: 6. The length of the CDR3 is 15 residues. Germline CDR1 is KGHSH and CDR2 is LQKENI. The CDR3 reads CASSPGTGGTSPLHF. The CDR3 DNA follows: TGTGCCAGCTCACCAGGCACAGGGGGAACTTCACCCCTCCACTTT.

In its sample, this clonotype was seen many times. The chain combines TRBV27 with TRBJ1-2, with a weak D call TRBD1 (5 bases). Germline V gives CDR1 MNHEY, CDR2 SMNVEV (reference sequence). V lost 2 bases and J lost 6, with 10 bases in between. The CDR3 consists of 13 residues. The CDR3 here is CASSLARQHGYTF. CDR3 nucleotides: TGTGCCAGCAGTTTAGCCCGACAGCATGGCTACACCTTC.

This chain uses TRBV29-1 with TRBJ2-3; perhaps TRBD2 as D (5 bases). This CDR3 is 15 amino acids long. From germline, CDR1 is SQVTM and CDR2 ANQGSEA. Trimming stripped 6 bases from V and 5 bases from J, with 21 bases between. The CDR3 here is CSVAEGPSSVDTQYF. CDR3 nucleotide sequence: TGCAGCGTCGCAGAGGGCCCCTCATCCGTAGATACGCAGTATTTT.

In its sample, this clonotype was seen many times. CDR3 bases: TGTGCCAGCACCTCCGGCCCAGCGGAGGAGCAGTACTTC. It codes for CASTSGPAEEQYF. The V and J genes are TRBV28 and TRBJ2-7; TRBD2 might be the D (5 bases). Per the germline V gene, CDR1 is MDHEN and CDR2 is SYDVKM. V dropped 7 bases and J dropped 7 bases, with 17 bases sitting between them. The CDR3 consists of 13 residues.

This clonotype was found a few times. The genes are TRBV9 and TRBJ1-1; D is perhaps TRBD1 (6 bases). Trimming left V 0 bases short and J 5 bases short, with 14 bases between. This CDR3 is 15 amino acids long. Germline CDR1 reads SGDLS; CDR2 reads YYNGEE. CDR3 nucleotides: TGTGCCAGCAGCGTAGCTTCAGGGGTGGAAACTGAAGCTTTCTTT. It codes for CASSVASGVETEAFF.

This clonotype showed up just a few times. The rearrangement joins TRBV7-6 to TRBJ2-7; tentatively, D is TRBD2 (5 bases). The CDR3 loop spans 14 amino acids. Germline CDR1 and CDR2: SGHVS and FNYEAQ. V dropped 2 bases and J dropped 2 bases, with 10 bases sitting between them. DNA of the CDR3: TGTGCCAGCAGCTTAAGCCCGGGAACCTACGAGCAGTACTTC. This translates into CASSLSPGTYEQYF.

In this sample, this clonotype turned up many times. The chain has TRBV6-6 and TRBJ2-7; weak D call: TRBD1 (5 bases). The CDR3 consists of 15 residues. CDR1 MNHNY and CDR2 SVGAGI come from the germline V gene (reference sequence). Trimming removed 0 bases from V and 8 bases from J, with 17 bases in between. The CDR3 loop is CASSYSGQGKTQQYF. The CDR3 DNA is TGTGCCAGCAGTTACTCCGGGCAGGGTAAAACGCAGCAGTACTTC.

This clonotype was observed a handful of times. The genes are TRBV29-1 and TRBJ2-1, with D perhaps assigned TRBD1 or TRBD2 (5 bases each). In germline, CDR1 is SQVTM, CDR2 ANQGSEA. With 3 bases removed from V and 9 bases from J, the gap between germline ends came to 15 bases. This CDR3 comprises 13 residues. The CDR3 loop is CSVEVRARGEQFF. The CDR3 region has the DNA TGCAGCGTTGAGGTTCGGGCGAGGGGTGAGCAGTTCTTC.

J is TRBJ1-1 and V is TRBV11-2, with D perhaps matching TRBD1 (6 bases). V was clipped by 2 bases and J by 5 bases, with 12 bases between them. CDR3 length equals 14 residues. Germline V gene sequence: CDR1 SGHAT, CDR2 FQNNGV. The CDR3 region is CASSLQNRATEAFF. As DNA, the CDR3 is TGTGCCAGCAGCTTACAAAACAGGGCAACTGAAGCTTTCTTT. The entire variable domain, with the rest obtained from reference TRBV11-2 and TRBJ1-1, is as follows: EAGVAQSPRYKIIEKRQSVAFWCNPISGHATLYWYQQILGQGPKLLIQFQNNGVVDDSQLPKDRFSAERLKGVDSTLKIQPAKLEDSAVYLCASSLQNRATEAFFGQGTRLTVV.

The CDR3 region is CASSLPWDRGSYEQYF. The CDR3 region has the DNA TGTGCCAGCAGTTTACCCTGGGACAGGGGCTCCTACGAGCAGTACTTC. This chain links TRBV28 with TRBJ2-7; 10 bases are a match to TRBD1. With V trimmed by 2 bases and J by 0 bases, 4 bases remained unmatched. The CDR3 is 16 amino acids. Per the germline V gene, CDR1 is MDHEN and CDR2 is SYDVKM. Full variable domain (rest looked up from reference TRBV28 and TRBJ2-7): DVKVTQSSRYLVKRTGEKVFLECVQDMDHENMFWYRQDPGLGLRLIYFSYDVKMKEKGDIPEGYSVSREKKERFSLILESASTNQTSMYLCASSLPWDRGSYEQYFGPGTRLTVT.